The 17 T cell receptor beta chains presented below share a single source sample, sequenced in a study of blood T cells in healthy people across ages. Using a J-beta primer mix together with a sample-barcoded 5' primer, a second PCR was run for about 6 to 11 cycles. Each CDR3 protein is one row after TCRdb ran MiXCR on the 5' RACE reads. The table shows 650,000 to 1,000,000 distinct CDR3 sequences, with about 36% occurring only once. Material: blood. The receptors originated from a man aged 18 to 30 in good health.

This chain joins TRBV4-2 and TRBJ1-4; the match to TRBD1 covers 8 bases. V trimming: 1 base; J trimming: 3 bases; junction bases outside the gene matches: 4. This CDR3 spans 16 amino acids. Germline assignment: CDR1 LGHNA and CDR2 YNFKEQ. The CDR3 sequence: CASSQAGQGPNEKLFF. As DNA, the CDR3 is TGTGCCAGCAGCCAAGCCGGACAGGGCCCTAATGAAAAACTGTTTTTT.

The V gene is TRBV20-1, the J gene TRBJ2-7; no firm D call. Germline V gene lookup returns CDR1 DFQATT and CDR2 SNEGSKA (reference sequence). V shed 1 base and J shed 0 bases, with 7 bases lying between them. The CDR3 is 13 residues long. CDR3 nucleotides: TGCAGTGCTAGAGGTTTTACCTCCTACGAGCAGTACTTC. Residues: CSARGFTSYEQYF.

The chain links TRBV20-1 to TRBJ2-7; D call uncertain. V lost 6 bases and J 3 bases, leaving 18 bases between the germline ends. The CDR3 loop spans 14 amino acids. Germline loops: CDR1 DFQATT, CDR2 SNEGSKA (reference sequence). CDR3: CSAKPLQESYEQYF. The CDR3 nucleotides read TGCAGTGCAAAACCCCTCCAAGAGAGCTACGAGCAGTACTTC.

This sequence joins TRBV10-3 and TRBJ2-2; no firm D call. The V gene lost 3 bases and the J gene lost 0 bases, with 11 bases spanning the gap. This CDR3 comprises 16 residues. Germline V gene sequence: CDR1 ENHRY, CDR2 SYGVKD. CDR3 nucleotides: TGTGCCATCAGTGATCAACGGAGAACGAACACCGGGGAGCTGTTTTTT. This encodes CAISDQRRTNTGELFF.

V gene TRBV29-1 combines with J gene TRBJ2-7, with D possibly TRBD1 on 5 matching bases. The CDR3 totals 13 residues. Trimming left V 4 bases short and J 0 bases short, with 10 bases between. Germline V gene data show CDR1 as SQVTM and CDR2 as ANQGSEA. In DNA, the CDR3 is TGCAGCGTTGCTTCTGACAGCTCCTACGAGCAGTACTTC. Translation gives CSVASDSSYEQYF.

Only a few counts were recorded for this clonotype. CDR3 sequence (DNA): TGTGCCATCAGCAGGACTAGCGGGGGGGCTTTGTTTGATACGCAGTATTTT. Residues: CAISRTSGGALFDTQYF. The chain employs TRBV10-3 and TRBJ2-3; the match to TRBD2 covers 15 bases. The germline V gene encodes CDR1 ENHRY and CDR2 SYGVKD. Trimming removed 6 bases from V and 6 bases from J; junction bases left unmatched: 10. The CDR3 covers 17 residues.

This clonotype was found many times. The chain carries TRBV6-6 and TRBJ2-7; D gene uncertain. Trimming pared 2 bases from V and 6 bases from J, leaving 11 bases between. CDR1 MNHNY and CDR2 SVGAGI come from the germline V gene (reference sequence). This CDR3 contains 13 residues. CDR3 region: CASSYRQVGEQYF. In nucleotides, the CDR3 is TGTGCCAGCAGTTACCGCCAGGTCGGCGAGCAGTACTTC.

Notes on this clonotype: One junction end does not reproduce the germline sequence, and a read error may be involved. The CDR3 reads CAGSEMGFYGYTF. The CDR3, as DNA: TGTGCCGGCAGTGAAATGGGGTTCTATGGCTACACCTTC. The chain uses TRBV25-1 and TRBJ1-2; D not resolved. The CDR3 covers 13 residues. Germline V gives CDR1 MGHDK, CDR2 SYGVNS.

The chain couples TRBV4-3 to TRBJ1-2, with 8 bases fitting TRBD1. Germline-derived CDR1 and CDR2 are LGHNA and YSLEER. V trimming: 0 bases; J trimming: 5 bases; junction bases outside the gene matches: 11. The CDR3 contains 17 residues. This CDR3 reads CASSQDTKTGDRYGYTF. The CDR3, as DNA: TGCGCCAGCAGCCAAGATACTAAGACAGGGGATCGATATGGCTACACCTTC.

The V gene is TRBV20-1, the J gene TRBJ2-5; 10 nucleotides agree with TRBD2. The assigned J gene may be wrong: the sequence end matches TRBJ2-7 better. The length of the CDR3 is 18 residues. The germline CDR1 and CDR2 sequences are DFQATT and SNEGSKA (reference sequence). CDR3 loop: CSARHLAGAGPALNEQYF. The CDR3 bases are TGCAGTGCTAGGCACCTAGCGGGGGCCGGCCCCGCTCTCAACGAGCAGTACTTC.

This chain connects TRBV5-1 to TRBJ2-3; TRBD2 might be the D (5 bases). The CDR3 covers 15 residues. CDR1 SGHRS and CDR2 YFSETQ come from the germline V gene. The ends were cut back, 2 bases at V and 3 bases at J, with 13 bases in the middle. Written as DNA, the CDR3 is TGCGCCAGCAGCTTCAGCGGTAGCGTTACAGATACGCAGTATTTT. Translation gives CASSFSGSVTDTQYF. Full variable domain (missing parts from reference TRBV5-1 and TRBJ2-3): KAGVTQTPRYLIKTRGQQVTLSCSPISGHRSVSWYQQTPGQGLQFLFEYFSETQRNKGNFPGRFSGRQFSNSRSEMNVSTLELGDSALYLCASSFSGSVTDTQYFGPGTRLTVL.

The chain is built from TRBV12-3 or TRBV12-4 and TRBJ2-7, with 9 nucleotides matching TRBD1. The CDR3 is 14 residues long. CDR3 in amino acids: CTTRSGTGPYEQYF. CDR3 DNA sequence: TGTACCACCAGAAGCGGGACAGGGCCGTACGAGCAGTACTTC.

The rearrangement joins TRBV20-1 to TRBJ2-7; 7 nucleotides match TRBD1. CDR3 length: 13 residues. The germline gives CDR1 DFQATT, CDR2 SNEGSKA (reference sequence). The J segment lost 3 bases and the V segment lost 6 bases, leaving 8 bases of the junction unmatched. The CDR3 region is CSALGQVNYEQYF. The CDR3 DNA reads as TGCAGTGCCTTAGGACAGGTGAACTACGAGCAGTACTTC.

This clonotype was observed a few times. The chain carries TRBV6-2 or TRBV6-3 and TRBJ1-2; D remains ambiguous. The CDR3 is 14 residues long. In germline, CDR1 is MNHEY, CDR2 SVGEGT. Trimming removed 6 bases from V and 0 bases from J, with 11 bases in between. In DNA, the CDR3 is TGTGCCAGCAGCCTAGACGGGGCTAACTATGGCTACACCTTC. It translates to CASSLDGANYGYTF.

The rearrangement links TRBV12-3 or TRBV12-4 to TRBJ2-7; D is ambiguous. The germline V and J ends were trimmed by 3 bases and 7 bases, with 16 bases remaining between them. The CDR3 is made up of 14 amino acids. The CDR3 coding sequence is TGTGCCAGCAGTTTCTCCATTCTCCTCAGGGAGCAGTACTTC. It specifies CASSFSILLREQYF.

This clonotype was counted between two and nine times. The chain combines TRBV6-6 with TRBJ2-5; TRBD1 matches 9 bases. The tail of the sequence fits TRBJ2-1 better, so the J call may be wrong. This CDR3 has 14 residues. Germline V CDR1 and CDR2: MNHNY, SVGAGI (reference sequence). CDR3 protein: CATRDRERQETQFF. The CDR3, as DNA: TGTGCCACCCGGGACAGGGAGCGTCAAGAGACCCAGTTCTTC.

In this sample, this clonotype turned up many times. The chain combines TRBV20-1 with TRBJ1-2; D ambiguous. Germline CDR1 and CDR2: DFQATT and SNEGSKA (reference sequence). V dropped 0 bases and J dropped 0 bases, with 11 bases sitting between them. The CDR3 is 15 amino acids. CDR3 region: CSARDVQPANYGYTF. The CDR3 DNA reads as TGCAGTGCTAGAGATGTGCAACCAGCTAACTATGGCTACACCTTC.